This passage covers 2 T cell receptor beta chains from one sample sequenced in a study of CXCR3-negative and CXCR3-positive naive CD8 T cells. Study-wide points: Relative to CXCR3-negative naive cells, CXCR3-positive naive cells had more hydrophobic TRB CDR3s.

Their antigens remain unidentified. The TRB libraries of cDNA were built by UMI-labeled 5' RACE. TCRdb reprocessed the 5' RACE reads and reports one entry per CDR3 protein, with no DNA. The sample has around 84,000 distinct CDR3 sequences; the top ten hold less than 1%. Sequenced: naive CXCR3+ CD8+ T cells from blood. Subset in this sample: CD45RO-CCR7+CD27+CD95- naive CD8+ T cells expressing CXCR3 (TNR3+). These receptors came from a human donor in good health. Some clones in this sample may be carry-over from other donors' samples.

The genes are TRBV7-2 and TRBJ2-2; TCRdb returns TRBD1, unconfirmable since there is no DNA. Looked up from germline, CDR1 is SGHTA and CDR2 is FQGNSA. The CDR3 covers 13 residues. The CDR3 loop is CASSPLPTGELFF.

V and J are TRBV12-3 or TRBV12-4 and TRBJ2-7. The length of the CDR3 is 13 residues. The CDR3 sequence: CASSSQGVHEQYF.